The subject of this entry is one T cell receptor (beta chain). What it recognizes is unknown. Here immunoSEQ multiplex PCR was the method, and the copy in TCRdb shows in-frame clones only, minus some. The sample lists about 20,000 clones; around 84% were seen once. The CDR3 length is 15 residues. Unmatched junction bases numbered 7, after V lost 2 bases and J lost 3 bases. The germline V gene has CDR1 LNHNV and CDR2 YYDKDF (reference sequence). The data originate from a study of somatic mutations in cytotoxic T cells in rheumatoid arthritis. Study context: Using a FACSAria II or Sony SH800, a portion of the V beta antibody-stained T-cell populations were flow-sorted at nearly 100% purity, and among those populations were V beta1+ cells that were then sequenced for TCRB.

Study observations and caveats: Greater age accompanied higher CD8+ clonality in rheumatoid arthritis patients, a pattern that was absent in healthy controls.

The receptor was isolated from a woman in her 50s in good health. The chain uses TRBV15 and TRBJ2-7, with TRBD1 matching 7 bases. The sequenced sample was CD8+ T cells sorted from blood. The CDR3 sequence is CATSRNRDRIYEQYF. The CDR3, as DNA: TGTGCCACCAGCAGAAATAGGGACAGAATCTACGAGCAGTACTTC.